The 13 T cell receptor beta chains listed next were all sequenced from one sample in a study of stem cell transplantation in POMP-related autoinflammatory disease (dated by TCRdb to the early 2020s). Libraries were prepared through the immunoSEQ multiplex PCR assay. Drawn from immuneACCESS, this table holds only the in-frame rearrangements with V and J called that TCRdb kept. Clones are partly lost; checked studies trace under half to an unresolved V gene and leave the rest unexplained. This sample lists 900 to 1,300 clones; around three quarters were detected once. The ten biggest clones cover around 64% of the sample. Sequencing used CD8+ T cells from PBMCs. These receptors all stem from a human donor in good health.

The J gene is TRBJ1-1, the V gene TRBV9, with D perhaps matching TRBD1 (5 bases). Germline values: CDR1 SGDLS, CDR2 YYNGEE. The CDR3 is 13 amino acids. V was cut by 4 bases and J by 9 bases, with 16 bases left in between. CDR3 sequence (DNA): TGTGCCAGCAGCCCCCTAGGGGCGAGGAAAGCTTTCTTT. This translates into CASSPLGARKAFF.

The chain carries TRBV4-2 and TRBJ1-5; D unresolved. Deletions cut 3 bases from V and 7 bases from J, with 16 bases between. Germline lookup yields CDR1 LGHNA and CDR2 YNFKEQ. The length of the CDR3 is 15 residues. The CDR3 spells CASSHEEGGGQPQHF. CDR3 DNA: TGTGCCAGCAGCCACGAAGAGGGAGGTGGCCAGCCCCAGCATTTT.

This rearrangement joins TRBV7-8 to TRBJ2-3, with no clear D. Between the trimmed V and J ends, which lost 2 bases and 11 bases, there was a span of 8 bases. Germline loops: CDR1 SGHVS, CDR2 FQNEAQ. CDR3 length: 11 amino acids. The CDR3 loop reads CASSLNDVQYF. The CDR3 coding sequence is TGTGCCAGCAGCTTAAATGATGTGCAGTATTTT. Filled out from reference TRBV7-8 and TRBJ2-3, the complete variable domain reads GAGVSQSPRYKVAKRGQDVALRCDPISGHVSLFWYQQALGQGPEFLTYFQNEAQLDKSGLPSDRFFAERPEGSVSTLKIQRTQQEDSAVYLCASSLNDVQYFGPGTRLTVL.

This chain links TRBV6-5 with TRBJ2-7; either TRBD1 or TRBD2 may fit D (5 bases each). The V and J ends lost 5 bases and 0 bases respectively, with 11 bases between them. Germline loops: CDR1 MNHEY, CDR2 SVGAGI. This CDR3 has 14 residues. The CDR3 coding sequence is TGTGCCAGCAGTCATGCAGGGAGCTCCTACGAGCAGTACTTC. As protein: CASSHAGSSYEQYF.

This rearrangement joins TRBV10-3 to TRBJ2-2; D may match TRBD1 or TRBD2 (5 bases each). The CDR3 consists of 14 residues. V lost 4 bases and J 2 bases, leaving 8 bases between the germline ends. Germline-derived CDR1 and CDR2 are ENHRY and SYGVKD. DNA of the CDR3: TGTGCCATCAGTGGTGGGGGAAACACCGGGGAGCTGTTTTTT. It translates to CAISGGGNTGELFF.

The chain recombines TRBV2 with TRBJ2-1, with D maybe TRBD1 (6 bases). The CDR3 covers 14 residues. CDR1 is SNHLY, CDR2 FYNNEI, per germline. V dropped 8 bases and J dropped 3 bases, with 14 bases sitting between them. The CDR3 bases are TGTGCCAGCTTACCGGGACACATCTACAATGAGCAGTTCTTC. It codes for CASLPGHIYNEQFF.

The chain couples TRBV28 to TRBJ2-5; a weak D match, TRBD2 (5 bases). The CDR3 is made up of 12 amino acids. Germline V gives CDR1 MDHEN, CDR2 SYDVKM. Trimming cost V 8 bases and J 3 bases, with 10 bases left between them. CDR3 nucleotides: TGTGCCAGCGGGAGTTTAAAAGAGACCCAGTACTTC. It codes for CASGSLKETQYF. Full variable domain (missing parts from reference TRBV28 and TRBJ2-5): DVKVTQSSRYLVKRTGEKVFLECVQDMDHENMFWYRQDPGLGLRLIYFSYDVKMKEKGDIPEGYSVSREKKERFSLILESASTNQTSMYLCASGSLKETQYFGPGTRLLVL.

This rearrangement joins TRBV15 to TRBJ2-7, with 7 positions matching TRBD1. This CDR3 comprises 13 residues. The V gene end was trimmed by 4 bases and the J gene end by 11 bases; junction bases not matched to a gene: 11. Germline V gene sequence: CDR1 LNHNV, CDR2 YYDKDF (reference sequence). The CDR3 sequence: CATSTHSGTAEYF. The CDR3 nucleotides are TGTGCCACCAGCACACACTCCGGGACAGCAGAGTACTTC.

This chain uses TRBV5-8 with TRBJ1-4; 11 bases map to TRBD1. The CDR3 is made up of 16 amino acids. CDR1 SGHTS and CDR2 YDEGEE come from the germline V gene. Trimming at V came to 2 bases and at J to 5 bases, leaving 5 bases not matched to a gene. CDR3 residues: CASSFGTGGLNEKLFF. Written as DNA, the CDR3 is TGTGCCAGCAGCTTTGGGACAGGGGGTTTGAATGAAAAACTGTTTTTT.

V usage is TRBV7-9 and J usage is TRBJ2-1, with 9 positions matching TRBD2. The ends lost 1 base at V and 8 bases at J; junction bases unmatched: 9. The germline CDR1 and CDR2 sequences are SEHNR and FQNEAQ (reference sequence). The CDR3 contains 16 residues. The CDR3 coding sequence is TGTGCCAGCAGCTTAGTAGTCGCTAGCGGGACCGATGAGCAGTTCTTC. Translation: CASSLVVASGTDEQFF.

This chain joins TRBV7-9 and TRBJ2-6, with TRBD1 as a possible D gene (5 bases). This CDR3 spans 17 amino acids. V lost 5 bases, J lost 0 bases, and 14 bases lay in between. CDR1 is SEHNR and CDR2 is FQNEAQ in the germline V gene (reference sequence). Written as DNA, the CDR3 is TGTGCCAGCAGCAAAGTTGACAGCTACTCTGGGGCCAACGTCCTGACTTTC. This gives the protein CASSKVDSYSGANVLTF.

Written as DNA, the CDR3 is TGTGCCAGTAGTGAGGCCTCCTACAATGAGCAGTTCTTC. Translation: CASSEASYNEQFF. The V call is TRBV19, the J call TRBJ2-1; no clear D. The CDR3 consists of 13 residues. Trimming shortened V by 5 bases and J by 0 bases, and 5 bases separated the two germline ends. CDR1 and CDR2 (germline): LNHDA, SQIVND (reference sequence).

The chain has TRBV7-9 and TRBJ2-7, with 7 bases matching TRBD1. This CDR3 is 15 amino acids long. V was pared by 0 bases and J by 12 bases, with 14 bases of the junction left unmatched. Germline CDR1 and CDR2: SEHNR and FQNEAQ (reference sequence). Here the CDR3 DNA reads TGTGCCAGCAGCTTAGCGGGACAGCCCTACCCCAATTGGTACTTC. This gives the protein CASSLAGQPYPNWYF.